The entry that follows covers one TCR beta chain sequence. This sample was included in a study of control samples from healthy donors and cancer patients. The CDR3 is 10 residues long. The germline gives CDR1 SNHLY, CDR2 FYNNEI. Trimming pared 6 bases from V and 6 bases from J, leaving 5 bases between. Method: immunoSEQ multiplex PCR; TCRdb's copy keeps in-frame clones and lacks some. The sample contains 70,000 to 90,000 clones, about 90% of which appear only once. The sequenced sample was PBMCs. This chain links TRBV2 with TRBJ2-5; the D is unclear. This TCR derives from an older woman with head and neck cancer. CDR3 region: CASSLKTQYF. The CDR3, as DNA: TGTGCCAGCAGCCTTAAGACCCAGTACTTC.